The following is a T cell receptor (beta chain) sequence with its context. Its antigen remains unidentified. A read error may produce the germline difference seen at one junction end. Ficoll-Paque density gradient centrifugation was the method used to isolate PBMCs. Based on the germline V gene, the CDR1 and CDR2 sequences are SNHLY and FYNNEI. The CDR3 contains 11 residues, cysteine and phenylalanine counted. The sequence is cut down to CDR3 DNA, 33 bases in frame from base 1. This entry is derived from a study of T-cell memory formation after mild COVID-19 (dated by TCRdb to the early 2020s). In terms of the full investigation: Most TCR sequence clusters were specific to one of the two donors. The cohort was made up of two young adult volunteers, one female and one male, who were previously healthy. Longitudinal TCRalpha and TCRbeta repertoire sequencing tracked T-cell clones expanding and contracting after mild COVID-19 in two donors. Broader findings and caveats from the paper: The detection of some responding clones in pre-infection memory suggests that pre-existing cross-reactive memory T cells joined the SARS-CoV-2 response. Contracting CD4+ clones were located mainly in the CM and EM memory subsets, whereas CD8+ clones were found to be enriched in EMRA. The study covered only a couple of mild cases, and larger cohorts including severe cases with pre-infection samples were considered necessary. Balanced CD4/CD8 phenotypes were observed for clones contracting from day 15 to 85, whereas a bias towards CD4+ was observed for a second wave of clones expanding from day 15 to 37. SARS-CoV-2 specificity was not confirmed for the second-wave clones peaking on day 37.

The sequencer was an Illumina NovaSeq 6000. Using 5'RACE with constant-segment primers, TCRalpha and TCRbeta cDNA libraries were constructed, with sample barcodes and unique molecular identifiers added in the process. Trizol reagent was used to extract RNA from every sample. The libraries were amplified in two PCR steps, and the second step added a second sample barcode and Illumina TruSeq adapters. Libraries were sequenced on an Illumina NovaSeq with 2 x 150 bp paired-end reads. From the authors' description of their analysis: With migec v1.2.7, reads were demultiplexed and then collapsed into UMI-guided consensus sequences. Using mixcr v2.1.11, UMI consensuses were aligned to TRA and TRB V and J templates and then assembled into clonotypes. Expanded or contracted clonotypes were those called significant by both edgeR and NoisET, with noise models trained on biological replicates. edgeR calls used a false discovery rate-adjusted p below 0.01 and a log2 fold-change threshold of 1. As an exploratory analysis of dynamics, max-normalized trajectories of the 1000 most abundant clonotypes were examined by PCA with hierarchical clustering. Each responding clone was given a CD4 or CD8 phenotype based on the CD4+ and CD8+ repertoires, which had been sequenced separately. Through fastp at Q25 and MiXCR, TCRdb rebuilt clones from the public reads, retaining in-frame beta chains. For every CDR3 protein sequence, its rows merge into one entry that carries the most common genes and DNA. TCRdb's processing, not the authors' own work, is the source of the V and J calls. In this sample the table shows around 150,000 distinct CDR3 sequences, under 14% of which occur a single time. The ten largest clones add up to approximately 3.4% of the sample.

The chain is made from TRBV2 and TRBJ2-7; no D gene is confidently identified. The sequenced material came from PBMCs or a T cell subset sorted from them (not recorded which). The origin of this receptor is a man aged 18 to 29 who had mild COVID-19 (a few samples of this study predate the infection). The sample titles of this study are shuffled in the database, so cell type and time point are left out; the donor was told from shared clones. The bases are TGTGCCAGCAGTGACTCCCACGAGCAGTACTTC. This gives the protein CASSDSHEQYF.